These 10 T cell receptor beta chains came from one sample sequenced in a study of vaccination and CD4 T cells after COVID-19. Scientists ran DNA taken from cultured CD4+ T cells through the Oncomine TCR Beta short-read assay for sequencing. MiXCR, run by TCRdb on the PCR reads, gives a single entry per CDR3 protein. The sample carries about 17,000 distinct CDR3 sequences, 45% recorded once. These receptors have no known antigen. Noted treatment: roughly 11-day PBMC culture with coronavirus spike peptide pools or control peptides (ViraFEST assay). The sample consisted of CD4+ T cells from blood, cultured in vitro, taken before SARS-CoV-2 vaccination. The receptors come from a human donor who received a COVID-19 vaccine.

This clonotype appeared a few times. The rearrangement uses TRBV2 and TRBJ1-2, with D maybe TRBD1 (5 bases). The CDR3 has 13 amino acids. The V end was cut by 7 bases, the J end by 4 bases, with 13 bases between. Germline V CDR1 and CDR2: SNHLY, FYNNEI. This CDR3 reads CASTQGLTYGYTF. CDR3 in DNA: TGTGCCAGCACCCAGGGACTGACCTATGGCTACACCTTC.

Only a few counts were recorded for this clonotype. The V gene is TRBV7-2, the J gene TRBJ1-2; 8 bases align to TRBD1. V shed 4 bases, J shed 2 bases, and the junction held 6 bases outside the gene matches. Germline V gene data show CDR1 as SGHTA and CDR2 as FQGNSA. This CDR3 spans 15 amino acids. The CDR3, as DNA: TGTGCCAGCAGCTACCCGACAGGGGCGAACTATGGCTACACCTTC. Its protein product is CASSYPTGANYGYTF.

This clonotype was counted once. The chain employs TRBV6-1 and TRBJ1-5; D is uncertain. The germline V gene encodes CDR1 MNHNS and CDR2 SASEGT. This CDR3 is 14 amino acids long. V was cut by 2 bases and J by 6 bases, with 11 bases left in between. CDR3 coding DNA: TGTGCCAGCAGTGAAAATCGACGGATTCAGCCCCAGCATTTT. It encodes CASSENRRIQPQHF.

V gene TRBV3-1 combines with J gene TRBJ1-2; D is uncertain. CDR3 length: 12 amino acids. Trimming cost V 0 bases and J 6 bases, with 5 bases left between them. Germline assignment: CDR1 LGHDT and CDR2 YNNKEL (reference sequence). Here the CDR3 reads CASSQESDGYTF. CDR3 bases: TGTGCCAGCAGCCAAGAATCTGATGGCTACACCTTC.

The table lists this clonotype with a few counts. The rearrangement uses TRBV30 and TRBJ2-2; D unresolved. The germline V gene has CDR1 GTSNPN and CDR2 SVGIG (reference sequence). The CDR3 totals 15 residues. V lost 1 base, J lost 1 base, and 10 bases lay in between. This chain's CDR3 is CAWSEGNGNTGELFF. The CDR3 nucleotides read TGTGCCTGGAGTGAAGGGAACGGGAACACCGGGGAGCTGTTTTTT.

This chain connects TRBV5-1 to TRBJ2-7; D is undetermined. Germline loops: CDR1 SGHRS, CDR2 YFSETQ. V lost 2 bases and J 0 bases, leaving 18 bases between the germline ends. The CDR3 loop spans 17 amino acids. CDR3 region: CASSLFSRLMDSYEQYF. CDR3 nucleotides: TGCGCCAGCAGCTTATTTTCCCGGCTCATGGACTCCTACGAGCAGTACTTC.

This clonotype was observed a handful of times. This sequence joins TRBV20-1 and TRBJ2-3; the D gene is possibly TRBD2 (6 bases). V was shortened by 0 bases and J by 3 bases, with 13 bases between the two germline ends. The CDR3 runs to 15 residues. Per the germline V gene, CDR1 is DFQATT and CDR2 is SNEGSKA (reference sequence). The CDR3 DNA is TGCAGTGCTAGAGATAATTGGGCGGGGACAGATACGCAGTATTTT. It yields the protein CSARDNWAGTDTQYF.

The V gene is TRBV5-6, the J gene TRBJ1-1; D not resolved. CDR3 size: 14 residues. CDR1 and CDR2 (germline): SGHDT, YYEEEE. With 0 bases removed from V and 1 base from J, the gap between germline ends came to 7 bases. CDR3 in amino acids: CASSLAGQNTEAFF. The CDR3 DNA reads as TGTGCCAGCAGCTTGGCCGGGCAGAACACTGAAGCTTTCTTT.

The chain employs TRBV7-9 and TRBJ2-1, with TRBD2 matching over 12 bases. Per germline, CDR1 SEHNR and CDR2 FQNEAQ (reference sequence). The CDR3 loop spans 15 amino acids. V gave up 4 bases and J gave up 12 bases; unmatched junction bases: 10. The CDR3 here is CASSSGLAGTKGQFF. The DNA for the CDR3 is TGTGCCAGCAGCTCCGGACTAGCGGGGACTAAGGGGCAGTTCTTC. Full variable domain (outside the CDR3, taken from reference TRBV7-9 and TRBJ2-1): DTGVSQNPRHKITKRGQNVTFRCDPISEHNRLYWYRQTLGQGPEFLTYFQNEAQLEKSRLLSDRFSAERPKGSFSTLEIQRTEQGDSAMYLCASSSGLAGTKGQFFGPGTRLTVL.

The chain joins TRBV10-3 to TRBJ2-2; 9 bases are shared with TRBD1. There are 16 residues in the CDR3. From germline, CDR1 is ENHRY and CDR2 SYGVKD. Trimming removed 6 bases from V and 3 bases from J; junction bases left unmatched: 8. The DNA of the CDR3 is TGTGCCATCAGCCCCGGGACAGGGTTTTACACCGGGGAGCTGTTTTTT. Protein sequence: CAISPGTGFYTGELFF.